This entry lists 30 T cell receptor beta chains sequenced from one sample in a study of blood T cell repertoires in COVID-19. The method was immunoSEQ multiplex PCR; TCRdb's version includes in-frame clones alone and lacks a portion of them. This sample has fewer than 150,000 clones, with 75% to 90% found just once. The sample comprised peripheral blood. These receptors all stem from a woman aged 65 to 85 with acute or convalescent COVID-19.

The chain carries TRBV9 and TRBJ2-5, with TRBD2 identical over 10 bases. The J segment lost 4 bases and the V segment lost 4 bases, leaving 7 bases of the junction unmatched. The CDR3 has 15 residues. Germline V CDR1 and CDR2: SGDLS, YYNGEE. CDR3 amino acids: CASSTSGGAAETQYF. The CDR3 DNA is TGTGCCAGCAGCACAAGCGGGGGGGCCGCAGAGACCCAGTACTTC.

The chain couples TRBV19 to TRBJ2-2; TRBD2 is a possible D gene (5 bases). Germline-derived CDR1 and CDR2 are LNHDA and SQIVND (reference sequence). There are 14 residues in the CDR3. Trimming pared 7 bases from V and 0 bases from J, leaving 9 bases between. The CDR3 region has the DNA TGTGCCAGTAAGCCGGGAACGAACACCGGGGAGCTGTTTTTT. The encoded protein is CASKPGTNTGELFF.

CDR3 sequence reads: CASSLSGADTDTQYF. The CDR3 nucleotides read TGCGCCAGCAGCTTGAGTGGGGCAGACACAGATACGCAGTATTTT. V usage is TRBV5-1 and J usage is TRBJ2-3, with D possibly matching TRBD1 (5 bases). The CDR3 sequence is 15 residues long. Trimming left V 1 base short and J 2 bases short, with 11 bases between. CDR1 is SGHRS, CDR2 YFSETQ, per germline.

CDR3 in DNA: TGTGCCAGCAGCTTTGGGTCGGGGTACAATGAGCAGTTCTTC. It codes for CASSFGSGYNEQFF. This chain uses TRBV5-4 with TRBJ2-1; D is perhaps TRBD2 (5 bases). This CDR3 is built from 14 residues. The V gene lost 2 bases and the J gene lost 4 bases, with 10 bases spanning the gap. Germline assignment: CDR1 SGHNT and CDR2 YYREEE (reference sequence).

The chain recombines TRBV11-2 with TRBJ2-3, with a tentative D call TRBD1 (5 bases). Per germline, CDR1 SGHAT and CDR2 FQNNGV. This CDR3 has 16 amino acids. Trimming took off 5 bases at V and 1 base at J, with 16 bases between the two ends. The CDR3 bases are TGTGCCAGCAGCCCTGGGGCGGTATTTGGCACAGATACGCAGTATTTT. Amino acid sequence: CASSPGAVFGTDTQYF. Combining the CDR3 with reference TRBV11-2 and TRBJ2-3 gives the whole variable domain EAGVAQSPRYKIIEKRQSVAFWCNPISGHATLYWYQQILGQGPKLLIQFQNNGVVDDSQLPKDRFSAERLKGVDSTLKIQPAKLEDSAVYLCASSPGAVFGTDTQYFGPGTRLTVL.

J is TRBJ1-6 and V is TRBV19; D gene unclear. The CDR3 covers 16 residues. CDR1 LNHDA and CDR2 SQIVND come from the germline V gene (reference sequence). Trimming removed 3 bases at V and 7 bases at J, with 16 bases between. For the CDR3, the DNA is TGTGCCAGTAGTATGAGGAGGTCCCCGGGAAATTCACCCCTCCACTTT. This codes for CASSMRRSPGNSPLHF.

This chain uses TRBV11-2 with TRBJ1-2, with 10 bases fitting TRBD1. There are 16 residues in the CDR3. Per germline, CDR1 SGHAT and CDR2 FQNNGV. J gave up 8 bases and V 5 bases, and 14 bases lay outside the gene matches. The CDR3 DNA reads as TGTGCCAGCAGCCCAACCCCGGGACAGGGGTCCGGCGGCTACACCTTC. Amino acids: CASSPTPGQGSGGYTF.

The V gene is TRBV30, the J gene TRBJ1-3; D not resolved. The CDR3 length is 15 residues. The V end lost 5 bases, the J end lost 0 bases, and 14 bases lay between the germline ends. The germline V gene encodes CDR1 GTSNPN and CDR2 SVGIG (reference sequence). In nucleotides, the CDR3 is TGTGCCTGGCGACTGGACGGGGACTCTGGAAACACCATATATTTT. It yields the protein CAWRLDGDSGNTIYF.

The CDR3 DNA reads TGTGCCAGTACAAACAGGGGAGTGCAGCCCCAGCATTTT. Translating it yields CASTNRGVQPQHF. V usage is TRBV19 and J usage is TRBJ1-5; 7 bases match TRBD1. J was trimmed by 7 bases and V by 7 bases; bases with no gene match: 7. This CDR3 contains 13 residues. In germline, CDR1 is LNHDA, CDR2 SQIVND (reference sequence).

In DNA, the CDR3 is TGTGCCAGCAACCCGACAGGGTCCAAAAACATTCAGTACTTC. Its protein is CASNPTGSKNIQYF. V and J are TRBV6-6 and TRBJ2-4; 7 positions agree with TRBD1. CDR3 length: 14 amino acids. The germline CDR1 and CDR2 sequences are MNHNY and SVGAGI (reference sequence). V was pared by 7 bases and J by 2 bases, with 5 bases of the junction left unmatched.

V gene TRBV2 combines with J gene TRBJ2-2, with D unclear. CDR1 is SNHLY, CDR2 FYNNEI, per germline. CDR3 size: 14 residues. V lost 5 bases to trimming and J lost 7 bases, with 14 bases between them. CDR3 region: CASSPLEPIGELFF. The CDR3, as DNA: TGTGCCAGCAGTCCCCTAGAGCCCATCGGGGAGCTGTTTTTT. The variable domain in full, completed from reference TRBV2 and TRBJ2-2, reads EPEVTQTPSHQVTQMGQEVILRCVPISNHLYFYWYRQILGQKVEFLVSFYNNEISEKSEIFDDQFSVERPDGSNFTLKIRSTKLEDSAMYFCASSPLEPIGELFFGEGSRLTVL.

The chain uses TRBV28 and TRBJ1-1; no clear D gene. Trimming took 0 bases from V and 1 from J, leaving 9 bases between them. The CDR3 length is 15 residues. In germline, CDR1 is MDHEN, CDR2 SYDVKM. CDR3 nucleotide sequence: TGTGCCAGCAGTTTATGGAGACTAACGAACACTGAAGCTTTCTTT. As protein: CASSLWRLTNTEAFF.

A few counts support this clone. This sequence joins TRBV12-3 or TRBV12-4 and TRBJ2-1; 8 bases map to TRBD2. This CDR3 has 13 residues. V was clipped by 2 bases and J by 7 bases; unmatched bases: 1. The CDR3, as DNA: TGTGCCAGCAGTTTACCTAGCGGGAATGAGCAGTTCTTC. As protein: CASSLPSGNEQFF.

The chain joins TRBV3-1 (or the pseudogene TRBV3-2) to TRBJ1-2; a weak D match, TRBD1 (6 bases). Germline-derived CDR1 and CDR2 are LGHDT and YNNKEL (reference sequence). The CDR3 is 16 amino acids. V shed 1 base and J shed 6 bases, with 18 bases lying between them. The chain's CDR3 is CASSQGIPRGSNGYTF. The CDR3 coding sequence is TGTGCCAGCAGCCAAGGGATTCCTAGGGGGAGCAATGGCTACACCTTC.

J is TRBJ2-3 and V is TRBV3-1 (or the pseudogene TRBV3-2); possibly TRBD2 for D (6 bases). CDR1 is LGHDT and CDR2 is YNNKEL in the germline V gene (reference sequence). This CDR3 has 13 amino acids. V lost 2 bases to trimming and J lost 8 bases, with 11 bases between them. CDR3 protein: CASSQQDYSTQYF. CDR3 DNA sequence: TGTGCCAGCAGCCAACAGGACTACTCTACGCAGTATTTT.

The V and J genes are TRBV9 and TRBJ2-1, with D uncertain. The CDR3 has 14 residues. Germline V lookup: CDR1 SGDLS, CDR2 YYNGEE. The ends were cut back, 3 bases at V and 4 bases at J, with 11 bases in the middle. CDR3 sequence reads: CASSAQQNYNEQFF. CDR3 nucleotide sequence: TGTGCCAGCAGCGCCCAACAGAATTACAATGAGCAGTTCTTC. Looking up the rest from reference TRBV9 and TRBJ2-1 gives the full variable domain: DSGVTQTPKHLITATGQRVTLRCSPRSGDLSVYWYQQSLDQGLQFLIQYYNGEERAKGNILERFSAQQFPDLHSELNLSSLELGDSALYFCASSAQQNYNEQFFGPGTRLTVL.

This chain joins TRBV6-2 or TRBV6-3 and TRBJ1-6; the D gene is possibly TRBD1 (5 bases). Germline V gene data show CDR1 as MNHEY and CDR2 as SVGEGT. V lost 0 bases, J lost 0 bases, and 9 bases lay in between. The CDR3 extends over 17 amino acids. This CDR3 reads CASSYSITGSYNSPLHF. In nucleotides, the CDR3 is TGTGCCAGCAGTTACTCGATTACAGGCTCCTATAATTCACCCCTCCACTTT.

The chain joins TRBV2 to TRBJ2-2; 14 bases agree with TRBD2. Germline V lookup: CDR1 SNHLY, CDR2 FYNNEI. The CDR3 is 18 amino acids. With V trimmed by 6 bases and J by 6 bases, 12 bases remained unmatched. The CDR3 DNA reads TGTGCCAGCAGGGGACTAGCGGGGGAGGTAGTGGTGCCCGGGGAGCTGTTTTTT. Translated, it gives CASRGLAGEVVVPGELFF.

Only one count was recorded for this clone. CDR3 loop: CASRTHLAGVLYEQYF. CDR3 nucleotide sequence: TGTGCCAGCAGAACACATCTAGCGGGGGTTCTTTACGAGCAGTACTTC. The chain recombines TRBV27 with TRBJ2-7; 10 bases map to TRBD2. Germline assignment: CDR1 MNHEY and CDR2 SMNVEV (reference sequence). V was clipped by 6 bases and J by 4 bases; unmatched bases: 12. The CDR3 length is 16 residues.

The chain couples TRBV2 to TRBJ2-1; TRBD2 might be the D (5 bases). Trimming took 7 bases from V and 6 from J, leaving 16 bases between them. Germline lookup yields CDR1 SNHLY and CDR2 FYNNEI. This CDR3 spans 14 amino acids. CDR3 nucleotide sequence: TGTGCCAGCAAGACTGGGCTAGCAGTCAATGAGCAGTTCTTC. Protein product: CASKTGLAVNEQFF.

This clone was recorded once. J is TRBJ1-3 and V is TRBV6-5; D remains unclear. The V gene lost 6 bases and the J gene lost 4 bases, with 16 bases spanning the gap. This CDR3 contains 15 residues. Looked up from germline, CDR1 is MNHEY and CDR2 is SVGAGI. CDR3 residues: CASSPGISPGNTIYF. CDR3 bases: TGTGCCAGCAGCCCCGGGATATCGCCCGGAAACACCATATATTTT.

The chain links TRBV7-6 to TRBJ2-5; 7 bases agree with TRBD1. The germline V gene encodes CDR1 SGHVS and CDR2 FNYEAQ. J was trimmed by 3 bases and V by 1 base; bases with no gene match: 2. CDR3 length: 14 amino acids. The CDR3 here is CASSLGQGEETQYF. The CDR3 region has the DNA TGTGCCAGCAGCTTAGGACAGGGCGAAGAGACCCAGTACTTC. Combining the CDR3 with reference TRBV7-6 and TRBJ2-5 gives the whole variable domain GAGVSQSPRYKVTKRGQDVALRCDPISGHVSLYWYRQALGQGPEFLTYFNYEAQQDKSGLPNDRFSAERPEGSISTLTIQRTEQRDSAMYRCASSLGQGEETQYFGPGTRLLVL.

The chain carries TRBV11-3 and TRBJ1-2; no reliable D call. Trimming took off 4 bases at V and 1 base at J, with 4 bases between the two ends. In germline, CDR1 is SGHNT, CDR2 YENEEA. The CDR3 loop spans 12 amino acids. The CDR3 DNA follows: TGTGCCAGCAGCTATCTTAACTATGGCTACACCTTC. Amino acid sequence: CASSYLNYGYTF.

The chain combines TRBV10-1 with TRBJ2-3; D not certain. V was cut by 6 bases and J by 3 bases, with 10 bases left in between. Germline assignment: CDR1 WNHNN and CDR2 SYGVQD (reference sequence). The CDR3 covers 13 residues. This CDR3 reads CASSAKPTDTQYF. CDR3 nucleotides: TGCGCCAGCAGCGCGAAACCGACAGATACGCAGTATTTT.

The CDR3 sequence is CASSAQGQNNQPQHF. CDR3 DNA: TGTGCCAGCAGCGCCCAGGGACAGAATAATCAGCCCCAGCATTTT. V is TRBV7-2 and J is TRBJ1-5; the match to TRBD1 covers 7 bases. There are 15 residues in the CDR3. The V segment lost 5 bases and the J segment 4 bases; nucleotides outside the gene matches: 8. Germline V gene lookup returns CDR1 SGHTA and CDR2 FQGNSA.

This clone was found once. V is TRBV7-9 and J is TRBJ1-6; D not resolved. V was clipped by 5 bases and J by 11 bases, with 16 bases between them. The length of the CDR3 is 14 residues. Germline V gene sequence: CDR1 SEHNR, CDR2 FQNEAQ (reference sequence). CDR3 nucleotide sequence: TGTGCCAGCAGCCCCGCAGGCCCTTATCCACCCCTCCACTTT. Translated, it gives CASSPAGPYPPLHF. The full variable domain, with the rest looked up from reference TRBV7-9 and TRBJ1-6, is DTGVSQNPRHKITKRGQNVTFRCDPISEHNRLYWYRQTLGQGPEFLTYFQNEAQLEKSRLLSDRFSAERPKGSFSTLEIQRTEQGDSAMYLCASSPAGPYPPLHFGNGTRLTVT.

About this clone: This is likely a read error, given that the CDR3 carries no conserved phenylalanine or tryptophan at its end. The DNA is omitted, as the CDR3 cannot be located on it reliably, and the CDR3 follows TCRdb's listing. The chain links TRBV5-4 to TRBJ1-2; the listed D gene, TRBD1, was not tested against the DNA. The CDR3 is 13 residues long, ends included. From germline, CDR1 is SGHNT and CDR2 YYREEE (reference sequence). CDR3 amino acids: CASSQVADGQWVY.

V usage is TRBV5-4 and J usage is TRBJ1-6; TRBD1 aligns across 10 bases. CDR3 length equals 16 residues. The V gene's germline CDR1 is SGHNT and CDR2 YYREEE (reference sequence). Germline trimming cut 3 bases from V and 4 bases from J; bases unmatched to any gene: 4. CDR3 nucleotide sequence: TGTGCCAGCAGCTATGGGACAGGGGCTTATAATTCACCCCTCCACTTT. Amino acids: CASSYGTGAYNSPLHF.

The V and J genes are TRBV15 and TRBJ1-2; 9 bases fit TRBD1. The germline V gene has CDR1 LNHNV and CDR2 YYDKDF (reference sequence). V shed 5 bases and J 5 bases; nucleotides not matched to a gene: 6. This CDR3 contains 14 residues. Here the CDR3 DNA reads TGTGCCACCAGCCAGCCGGGACAGGGATATGGCTACACCTTC. Translation gives CATSQPGQGYGYTF.

The V gene is TRBV10-1, the J gene TRBJ2-7; a weak D match, TRBD1 (5 bases). CDR1 WNHNN and CDR2 SYGVQD come from the germline V gene (reference sequence). V lost 4 bases and J 5 bases, leaving 12 bases between the germline ends. This CDR3 region has 13 residues. The CDR3 loop is CASSGQGNHEQYF. The CDR3, as DNA: TGCGCCAGCAGTGGGCAGGGCAATCACGAGCAGTACTTC.